These T cell receptor beta chains were read from a single sample in a study of blood T cell repertoires in COVID-19. The table came from immunoSEQ multiplex PCR; TCRdb's copy has only in-frame clones and leaves some out. The data contain approximately 210,000 clones, around 86% of them singletons. Sequenced material: peripheral blood. The receptors were sampled from a human donor in a cohort sampled during active COVID-19. The CDR3 runs from the conserved cysteine through the conserved F or W. The order of the fields is clone size, J gene, V gene, D gene, CDR3 protein, CDR3 DNA. The D gene is left open where the match is weak. Part of the rows lack a size; the others show once, few, many or a class for expanded clones.

>-|TRBJ1-2|TRBV2|TRBD1
CASSELGQNYGYTF
TGTGCCAGCAGTGAATTGGGACAGAACTATGGCTACACCTTC
>-|TRBJ1-1|TRBV7-9|-
CASSPQEAFF
TGTGCCAGCAGCCCCCAAGAGGCTTTCTTT
>few|TRBJ1-1|TRBV5-1|TRBD1
CASSRDRGTEAFF
TGCGCCAGCAGCCGGGACAGGGGCACTGAAGCTTTCTTT
>-|TRBJ2-7|TRBV28|TRBD1
CASSAKPPGQGYEQYF
TGTGCCAGCAGTGCCAAGCCCCCGGGACAGGGCTACGAGCAGTACTTC
>-|TRBJ1-2|TRBV30|TRBD1
CAWSPGTAGYTF
TGTGCCTGGAGTCCCGGGACAGCAGGCTACACCTTC
>-|TRBJ2-3|TRBV12-3/TRBV12-4|-
CASTYLPDTQYF
TGTGCCAGCACCTACCTTCCAGATACGCAGTATTTT
>-|TRBJ1-6|TRBV6-5|-
CASSYPDSPLHF
TGTGCCAGCAGTTACCCGGATTCACCCCTCCACTTT
>-|TRBJ1-1|TRBV29-1|TRBD1
CSVSGTGVGATEAFF
TGCAGCGTTTCTGGGACAGGGGTGGGGGCGACTGAAGCTTTCTTT
>-|TRBJ2-3|TRBV7-9|TRBD1
CASSFTGGGTDTQYF
TGTGCCAGCAGCTTTACAGGGGGCGGGACAGATACGCAGTATTTT
>-|TRBJ2-7|TRBV6-5|TRBD2
CASSPRGAGALEQYF
TGTGCCAGCAGTCCCCGAGGGGCGGGAGCTTTAGAGCAGTACTTC
>-|TRBJ2-7|TRBV6-1|-
CASSESREQYF
TGTGCCAGCAGTGAATCCAGGGAGCAGTACTTC
>-|TRBJ2-7|TRBV9|TRBD2
CASSGASGGSYEQYF
TGTGCCAGCAGCGGTGCTAGCGGAGGCTCCTACGAGCAGTACTTC
>-|TRBJ1-1|TRBV18|-
CASSPAWGGKDTEAFF
TGTGCCAGCTCACCCGCCTGGGGGGGCAAAGACACTGAAGCTTTCTTT
>-|TRBJ2-1|TRBV11-3|-
CASARGGEQFF
TGTGCCAGCGCCCGAGGTGGTGAGCAGTTCTTC
>-|TRBJ1-4|TRBV2|-
CAGRLEAAEKLFF
TGTGCCGGGCGCCTGGAGGCGGCTGAAAAACTGTTTTTT
>-|TRBJ2-7|TRBV7-2|-
CASSLGGQGLSYEQYF
TGTGCCAGCAGCTTAGGTGGGCAGGGCCTCTCCTACGAGCAGTACTTC
>-|TRBJ1-1|TRBV7-2|-
CASSPTGTNTEAFF
TGTGCCAGCAGCCCCACAGGGACGAACACTGAAGCTTTCTTT
>-|TRBJ2-7|TRBV28|-
CASSFGLLYEQYF
TGTGCCAGCAGTTTCGGACTGCTCTATGAGCAGTACTTC
>-|TRBJ2-7|TRBV4-1|TRBD2
CASSQVGKREGPGQYF
TGCGCCAGCAGCCAAGTAGGGAAGCGGGAGGGTCCTGGGCAGTACTTC
>-|TRBJ1-5|TRBV7-2|TRBD1
CASSSRTGSIGNQPQHF
TGTGCCAGCAGCTCACGGACAGGGTCGATCGGCAATCAGCCCCAGCATTTT
>-|TRBJ2-2|TRBV3-1/TRBV3-2|TRBD2
CASSPRTSGRAHGELFF
TGTGCCAGCAGCCCCCGTACTAGCGGGAGGGCCCACGGGGAGCTGTTTTTT
>-|TRBJ2-7|TRBV27|TRBD1
CASSLVRGPEQYF
TGTGCCAGCAGTTTAGTTAGGGGGCCCGAGCAGTACTTC
>-|TRBJ2-2|TRBV4-2|TRBD2
CASSQDPSVAGETGELFF
TGTGCCAGCAGCCAAGATCCCTCGGTAGCGGGAGAAACCGGGGAGCTGTTTTTT
>-|TRBJ2-7|TRBV20-1|-
CSARRSYEQYF
TGCAGTGCCCGCCGCAGTTACGAGCAGTACTTC
>-|TRBJ2-5|TRBV7-6|TRBD1
CASSRDRAFGETQYF
TGTGCCAGCAGCCGGGACAGGGCCTTTGGGGAGACCCAGTACTTC
>once|TRBJ2-3|TRBV5-1|-
CASSLVQGGTDTQYF
TGCGCCAGCAGCTTGGTTCAGGGTGGCACAGATACGCAGTATTTT
>-|TRBJ1-1|TRBV9|-
CASSVVGSTEAFF
TGTGCCAGCAGCGTAGTGGGCTCCACTGAAGCTTTCTTT
>-|TRBJ2-5|TRBV19|-
CASSIGVGRGSPKETQYF
TGTGCCAGTAGTATAGGGGTGGGCAGGGGTAGCCCGAAGGAGACCCAGTACTTC
>-|TRBJ1-1|TRBV9|-
CASSVKQGNTEAFF
TGTGCCAGCAGCGTCAAACAGGGGAACACTGAAGCTTTCTTT
>-|TRBJ2-2|TRBV5-1|TRBD2
CASSWGLAETGELFF
TGCGCCAGCAGCTGGGGACTAGCGGAGACCGGGGAGCTGTTTTTT
>-|TRBJ2-7|TRBV27|-
CASSLDPRRDVSYEQYF
TGTGCCAGCAGTTTAGATCCGAGGCGGGATGTCTCCTACGAGCAGTACTTC
>-|TRBJ1-3|TRBV7-8|-
CASSLAGGNTIYF
TGTGCCAGCAGCTTGGCAGGGGGAAACACCATATATTTT
>once|TRBJ2-1|TRBV4-3|TRBD1
CASSQDLGQGRRNEQFF
TGCGCCAGCAGCCAAGATTTGGGACAGGGACGTCGAAATGAGCAGTTCTTC
>few|TRBJ1-2|TRBV30|TRBD1
CAANRRGQVHGYTF
TGTGCCGCCAACCGCAGGGGGCAGGTCCATGGCTACACCTTC
>-|TRBJ2-2|TRBV5-4|-
CASSLEQSTGELFF
TGTGCCAGCAGCTTGGAACAGAGCACCGGGGAGCTGTTTTTT
>-|TRBJ2-7|TRBV30|-
CAWSVNRNLEQYF
TGTGCCTGGAGTGTCAACAGGAACCTCGAGCAGTACTTC
>-|TRBJ2-4|TRBV23-1|TRBD2
CASSQGDGSGRAVKNIQYF
TGCGCCAGCAGTCAGGGAGATGGTAGCGGGAGGGCGGTCAAAAACATTCAGTACTTC
>-|TRBJ2-7|TRBV18|-
CASSSRPGLSEQYF
TGTGCCAGCTCATCACGACCGGGACTCTCCGAGCAGTACTTC
>-|TRBJ2-5|TRBV6-2/TRBV6-3|-
CASSYSRLGAAQYF
TGTGCCAGCAGTTACTCTCGGCTCGGCGCGGCCCAGTACTTC
>-|TRBJ2-3|TRBV28|-
CASSVFQYTQYF
TGTGCCAGCAGTGTATTTCAATATACGCAGTATTTT
>-|TRBJ1-1|TRBV5-1|-
CASSLSQPNTEAFF
TGCGCCAGCAGCTTGTCACAGCCGAACACTGAAGCTTTCTTT
>-|TRBJ2-1|TRBV4-3|-
CASSQVSGTGGDNEQFF
TGCGCCAGCAGCCAAGTCTCGGGGACGGGGGGCGACAATGAGCAGTTCTTC
>-|TRBJ2-7|TRBV5-4|-
CASSTGLEAYEQYF
TGTGCCAGCAGCACGGGACTGGAAGCCTACGAGCAGTACTTC
>-|TRBJ1-3|TRBV5-6|TRBD1
CASSLTGTGLSGNTIYF
TGTGCCAGCAGCTTGACCGGGACAGGCTTGTCTGGAAACACCATATATTTT
>-|TRBJ1-2|TRBV7-3|-
CASSSQGHHGYTF
TGTGCCAGCAGCTCCCAGGGGCACCATGGCTACACCTTC
>-|TRBJ2-1|TRBV7-9|TRBD1
CASSSTRDSTYNEQFF
TGTGCCAGCAGCTCCACCCGGGACAGCACCTACAATGAGCAGTTCTTC
>-|TRBJ2-4|TRBV5-1|TRBD2
CASSLASLAGAGPLTKNIQYF
TGCGCCAGCAGCTTGGCCAGCTTGGCGGGAGCTGGCCCGTTGACCAAAAACATTCAGTACTTC
>-|TRBJ1-2|TRBV30|TRBD1
CAWGTGLNYGYTF
TGTGCCTGGGGGACAGGTCTGAACTATGGCTACACCTTC
>-|TRBJ2-1|TRBV4-2|TRBD2
CASSQRTSAYNEQFF
TGTGCCAGCAGCCAACGGACTAGCGCCTACAATGAGCAGTTCTTC
>-|TRBJ2-3|TRBV24-1|-
CATGRDHTDTQYF
TGTGCCACCGGGCGGGATCACACAGATACGCAGTATTTT